The rows below give T cell receptor beta chains drawn from one sample of a study of T cell repertoires in cytomegalovirus infection. No antigen has been identified for these receptors. From the reads, TCRdb called clonotypes with MiXCR, one entry per CDR3 protein. The sample carries approximately 1,000,000 distinct CDR3 sequences, roughly 30% recorded once. The material was cultured CD8+ T cells from PBMCs, obtained from culture after CMV antigen stimulation. The origin of the receptors is a human donor in good health (CMV status not recorded). Some clones in this sample may be carry-over from other donors' samples. Both conserved end residues are part of each CDR3. Each record gives: clone size, V gene, D gene, J gene, CDR3 DNA, CDR3 protein. D genes are given only for firm matches. Not all rows give a size; the values are once, few, many and, for expanded clones, a class.

>NA|TRBV12-3/TRBV12-4|TRBD2|TRBJ2-2
TGTGCCAGCAGAGGAAGCGGGGGGGCTGGCGGGGAGCTGTTTTTT
CASRGSGGAGGELFF
>NA|TRBV27|NA|TRBJ2-1
TGTGCCAGCAGTTTATCGGGGTCAGGGTTTAATGAGCAGTTCTTC
CASSLSGSGFNEQFF
>few|TRBV11-3|TRBD1|TRBJ2-3
TGTGCCAGCAGCTTAGCCCCCGACAGGGCAACAGATACGCAGTATTTT
CASSLAPDRATDTQYF
>NA|TRBV20-1|TRBD1|TRBJ2-7
TGCAGTGCTTTTTACCGGGACAGAGTCTCCTACGAGCAGTACTTC
CSAFYRDRVSYEQYF
>NA|TRBV27|NA|TRBJ1-5
TGTGCCAGCAGTTTATCAGGATTCGACACGGGGCTAGATAGCAATCAGCCCCAGCATTTT
CASSLSGFDTGLDSNQPQHF
>NA|TRBV20-1|TRBD2|TRBJ2-1
TGCAGTGCTAGAGATATAAGCGGGGGGTCCCCCTACAATGAGCAGTTCTTC
CSARDISGGSPYNEQFF
>NA|TRBV6-1|NA|TRBJ1-1
TGTGCCAGCACAACGGACAGCTTCTTTGAAGCTTTCTTT
CASTTDSFFEAFF
>many|TRBV19|TRBD2|TRBJ2-1
TGTGCCAGTAGTATCAGGGCGGGGGGATCCTACAATGAGCAGTTCTTC
CASSIRAGGSYNEQFF
>few|TRBV29-1|NA|TRBJ1-1
TGCAGCGCCTACGGAGGCGAGAACACTGAAGCTTTCTTT
CSAYGGENTEAFF
>NA|TRBV18|TRBD1|TRBJ2-7
TGTGCCAGCTCACCGGTGCCTACAGGGGACCGAAACTCCTACGAGCAGTACTTC
CASSPVPTGDRNSYEQYF
>many|TRBV6-1|NA|TRBJ2-7
TGTGCCAGCAGCCCCCGCAACGGCGGGGACGAGCAGTACTTC
CASSPRNGGDEQYF
>NA|TRBV9|TRBD1|TRBJ2-3
TGTGCCAGCAGCGCCCCGACAGGGGAAGGGACAGATACGCAGTATTTT
CASSAPTGEGTDTQYF
>few|TRBV11-3|NA|TRBJ2-7
TGTGCCAGCAGCAGCGGGACAGACTCCTACGAGCAGTACTTC
CASSSGTDSYEQYF
>few|TRBV7-2|TRBD1|TRBJ2-5
TGTGCCAGCAGTATCAGCGACAGGGGCGAAGAGACCCAGTACTTC
CASSISDRGEETQYF
>NA|TRBV13|TRBD1|TRBJ1-2
TGTGCCAGCCGACCGGGACAGGGGGGTGGCTACACCTTC
CASRPGQGGGYTF
>few|TRBV6-6|NA|TRBJ2-1
TGTGCCAGCAGTTACTCAGGGGACGGAAGCAAAGAGCAGTTCTTC
CASSYSGDGSKEQFF
>many|TRBV7-3|NA|TRBJ1-1
TGTGCCAGCAGCTTAACCCATTGGACAAGGGATCCCTACACTGAAGCTTTCTTT
CASSLTHWTRDPYTEAFF
>few|TRBV19|NA|TRBJ2-1
TGTGCCAGTAGTATGGGGGGTAGGTTTGGATACAATGAGCAGTTCTTC
CASSMGGRFGYNEQFF
>few|TRBV25-1|NA|TRBJ2-3
TGTGCCAGCAGTGAACGGGGGCTCCCCACAGATACGCAGTATTTT
CASSERGLPTDTQYF
>few|TRBV2|NA|TRBJ1-5
TGTGCCAGCAGAAGAGGGATGGGGGATCAGCCCCAGCATTTT
CASRRGMGDQPQHF
>few|TRBV6-5|NA|TRBJ2-7
TGTGCCAGCAGTTACTCGAGGGGAGGCGAGCAGTACTTC
CASSYSRGGEQYF
>many|TRBV29-1|TRBD2|TRBJ2-5
TGCAGCTTCTGGGACGTGAAAAAGCGGGATAAGGAGTCCCAGTACTTC
CSFWDVKKRDKESQYF
>NA|TRBV7-9|NA|TRBJ1-2
TGTGCCAGCACCGAGATGGGGTACTATGGCTACACCTTC
CASTEMGYYGYTF
>NA|TRBV9|NA|TRBJ1-3
TGTGCCAGCAGCTATCCTGGAAACACCATATATTTT
CASSYPGNTIYF
>few|TRBV2|NA|TRBJ2-2
TGTGCCCCCCTTTCGGCCACCGGGGAGCTGTTTTTT
CAPLSATGELFF
>once|TRBV19|NA|TRBJ2-2
TGTGCCAGTAGTATACATCCAGGGACCGGGGAGCTGTTTTTT
CASSIHPGTGELFF
>NA|TRBV15|NA|TRBJ1-1
TGTGCCACCAGCAGACAACGTCAGATATACATGAACACTGAAGCTTTCTTT
CATSRQRQIYMNTEAFF